This T cell receptor beta chain was recovered during a study of neurological immune-mediated disorders. Notes on the study in general: Levels of TCR clonal expansion peaked in HTLV-1-associated myelopathy and reached their lowest in multiple sclerosis, under those of healthy controls.

Sample time point: longitudinal time-point 1 (baseline). TCRdb fed the 5' RACE reads into MiXCR, producing one record per CDR3 protein. Of about 40,000 distinct CDR3 sequences listed, 3% to 3.5% were seen once; the top ten hold around 7.7%. The sample holds many counts of this clonotype. Its matching antigen is unknown. Being one base from a much bigger clone, this may be a read error. This likely comes from a read error, as the CDR3 has no conserved phenylalanine or tryptophan at its end. Per the germline V gene, CDR1 is SQVTM and CDR2 is ANQGSEA. Trimming cost V 4 bases and J 4 bases, with 10 bases left between them. The CDR3 totals 12 residues.

The chain couples TRBV29-1 to TRBJ1-2; D might be TRBD1 (6 bases). The sequenced material came from PBMCs. The receptor was isolated from an older woman with multiple sclerosis. CDR3 protein: CSVGTVSYGYTC. The CDR3 nucleotides read TGCAGCGTTGGGACAGTAAGCTATGGCTACACCTGC.